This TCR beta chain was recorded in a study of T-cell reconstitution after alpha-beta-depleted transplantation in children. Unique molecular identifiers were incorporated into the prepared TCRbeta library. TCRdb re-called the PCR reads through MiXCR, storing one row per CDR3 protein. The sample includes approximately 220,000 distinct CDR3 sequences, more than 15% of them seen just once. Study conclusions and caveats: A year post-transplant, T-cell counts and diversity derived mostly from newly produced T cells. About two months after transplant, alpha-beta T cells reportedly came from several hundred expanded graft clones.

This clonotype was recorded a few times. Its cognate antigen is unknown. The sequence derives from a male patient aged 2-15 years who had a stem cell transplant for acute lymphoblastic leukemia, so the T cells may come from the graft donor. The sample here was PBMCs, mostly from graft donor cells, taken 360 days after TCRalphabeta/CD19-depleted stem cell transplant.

The CDR3 DNA follows: TGTGCCAGCAGCTTCCAGGTCAATCAGCCCCAGCATTTT. Translated, it gives CASSFQVNQPQHF. V and J are TRBV11-2 and TRBJ1-5; D gene unclear. There are 13 residues in the CDR3. Germline V CDR1 and CDR2: SGHAT, FQNNGV. Trimming shortened V by 3 bases and J by 3 bases, and 6 bases separated the two germline ends. Together with reference TRBV11-2 and TRBJ1-5, the CDR3 gives the full variable domain: EAGVAQSPRYKIIEKRQSVAFWCNPISGHATLYWYQQILGQGPKLLIQFQNNGVVDDSQLPKDRFSAERLKGVDSTLKIQPAKLEDSAVYLCASSFQVNQPQHFGDGTRLSIL.